This T cell receptor (beta chain) appears in the sequencing data of a study of T cell responses to AZD1222 COVID-19 vaccine. Study observations and caveats: Targeting of unmutated variant regions was reportedly seen in nearly half of spike-specific TCRs. Receipt of two AZD1222 doses was followed by a rise in Spike-specific TCR breadth and depth. Repertoire sampling happened only post peak T cell response.

About this clone itself: Its matching antigen is unknown.

Libraries were prepared by immunoSEQ multiplex PCR; TCRdb keeps only in-frame clonotypes and omits some of them. The sample contains tens of thousands of clones, approximately 80% of which appear only once. Germline V gene data show CDR1 as MGHRA and CDR2 as YSYEKL. This CDR3 has 15 amino acids. V gave up 5 bases and J gave up 0 bases; unmatched junction bases: 5. J is TRBJ1-2 and V is TRBV4-1; TRBD1 matches 8 bases. This sequence was found in an adult who received the AZD1222 COVID-19 vaccine. The material sequenced was peripheral blood, taken 28 days after the second AZD1222 dose. The CDR3 reads CASSIRQGSNYGYTF. The CDR3 coding sequence is TGCGCCAGCAGCATTCGACAGGGGTCTAACTATGGCTACACCTTC.